This paragraph reports one T cell receptor beta chain. This receptor's antigen is unknown. Base-call qualities are not available, and no considerably larger clone is one nucleotide away. The data were obtained in a study of blood T cell repertoires in COVID-19 (dated by TCRdb to the early 2020s). Concerning the study at large: Samples from collaborators originated in the United States, Italy and Spain and spanned both the acute and convalescent phases of COVID-19. The material from the prospective study consisted of cDNA or gDNA derived from T cells, B-cell-depleted T cells, or PBMCs. Deeply sampled blood TCRbeta repertoires from subjects exposed to, actively infected with, or recovered from COVID-19 were included in the dataset. The repertoires were released in a freely available public database intended as a resource for research on the immune response to SARS-CoV-2. Samples were obtained from the ongoing ImmuneRACE study (first 160 participants) and from 1,200 or so subjects provided by 6 global collaborators. The sample metadata nearly always contained a de-identified subject ID, COVID-19 status, age in years and sex. Where available, HLA class I and class II types were obtained from metadata supplied by the sample provider rather than from assay-based typing. General study outcomes and caveats: Clinical and demographic metadata were provided uncurated, with the amount varying by source and participant.

TCRbeta CDR3 regions were amplified from genomic DNA by means of the immunoSEQ Assay, a bias-controlled multiplex PCR. From the authors' description of their analysis: The number of nucleated cells in each sample was estimated from the amplification of reference gene primers within the assay. To quantify the absolute abundance of each unique TCRbeta CDR3 rearrangement, sequence reads were collapsed and filtered. For each sample, productive Simpson clonality was calculated by taking the square root of Simpson's diversity index across productive rearrangements. TCRdb provides this immuneACCESS table in a form limited to in-frame rearrangements. Some clones are lacking; in checked studies, under half of them reflect an unresolved V gene, and why the rest are absent is not known. V, J and clone size are those of that table, while D and trimming were read from the DNA. Across this sample there are around 300,000 clones, with 80% to 95% seen only once. Approximately 7.5% of the sample lies in the top ten.

The germline V gene (reference sequence) yields PRHDT for CDR1 and FYEKMQ for CDR2. The germline V and J ends show losses of 5 bases and 4 bases respectively, and no gene match explains 3 bases of the junction. Inclusive of the bounding cysteine and phenylalanine, the CDR3 is 14 residues long. The sequence is cut down to CDR3 DNA, 42 bases in frame from base 1. One collaborating source in Seattle enrolled patients during active infection and followed them longitudinally through the course of disease. Each collaborating institution followed its own protocols to collect whole blood in K2EDTA tubes. Collaborator samples were shipped for TCRbeta analysis as frozen whole blood, isolated PBMCs, or DNA extracted from either sample type.

The TCR was taken from a young woman with COVID-19, enrolled during active disease. The rearranged chain carries TRBV13 and TRBJ2-7; 12 of the junction bases match TRBD2. The sequenced sample was peripheral blood. The DNA is TGTGCCAGCAGCCTAGCGGGAGGGGTATACGAGCAGTACTTC. This yields the protein CASSLAGGVYEQYF.